This T cell receptor beta chain was sequenced in a study of breast tumors, draining lymph nodes, adjacent tissues. Study observations and caveats: Tumor and nontumor repertoires were significantly more similar in luminal-like than in basal-like breast cancer. Tumor TCR diversity was below lymph nodes but above nontumor tissue.

The CDR3 sequence is 12 residues long. V was shortened by 1 base and J by 7 bases, with 10 bases between the two germline ends. Germline CDR1 and CDR2: DFQATT and SNEGSKA (reference sequence). Concerning this clonotype itself: What it binds is unknown.

TCRdb recomputed calls from the multiplex PCR reads with MiXCR, one row per CDR3 protein. The data show tens of thousands of distinct CDR3 sequences, with roughly 39% seen just once and about 10% held by the top ten. The sample was breast tumor tissue. This rearrangement joins TRBV20-1 to TRBJ1-2; D remains unclear. The TCR originated in a female donor with breast cancer. Some clones in this sample may be carry-over from other donors' samples. The CDR3 sequence is CSARAPGSGYTF. In nucleotides, the CDR3 is TGCAGTGCTAGAGCCCCGGGGAGTGGCTACACCTTC.